The T cell receptor (beta chain) under discussion was sequenced for a study of blood T cell repertoires in COVID-19. Study background: Both acute and convalescent COVID-19 samples were obtained from the United States, Italy and Spain. Sample material is recorded as cDNA or gDNA derived from T cells, B-cell-depleted T cells, or PBMCs.

This clone was detected a few times. Trimming cost V 3 bases and J 6 bases; bases outside gene matches: 5. The CDR3 loop spans 15 amino acids. The germline CDR1 and CDR2 sequences are SGHNT and YENEEA. In the original workflow: By means of reference gene primer amplification, nucleated cell counts were estimated. Clones were read by immunoSEQ multiplex PCR, and TCRdb kept only the in-frame ones, dropping some. D and trimming come from the DNA, and the V and J calls and clone size come from that table. The sample carries 100,000 to 150,000 clones, around 81% recorded once. The chain carries TRBV11-3 and TRBJ2-1; 10 nucleotides line up with TRBD2. The TCR sequence derives from a man aged 55 to 70 with acute or convalescent COVID-19. The sample taken for sequencing was peripheral blood. CDR3 in DNA: TGTGCCAGCAGCTTTATAGCGGGAGGATTCAATGAGCAGTTCTTC. Protein product: CASSFIAGGFNEQFF.